Shown below are 32 T cell receptor beta chains from a single sample sequenced in a study of T-cell memory formation after mild COVID-19. TCRdb re-derived calls from the 5' RACE reads in MiXCR, one entry per CDR3 protein. Among about 320,000 distinct CDR3 sequences listed, around 15% were seen once. Sequenced input: PBMCs or a T cell subset sorted from them (not recorded which). Receptors were obtained from a man aged 18 to 29 who had mild COVID-19 (a few samples of this study predate the infection). Cell type and time point are not known.

V usage is TRBV7-8 and J usage is TRBJ2-7, with D uncertain. V shed 4 bases and J shed 7 bases, with 14 bases lying between them. The CDR3 runs 13 residues. Germline CDR1 is SGHVS and CDR2 is FQNEAQ. In DNA, the CDR3 is TGTGCCAGCAGCTCGACCCGGGTGTTAGAGCAGTACTTC. Amino acids: CASSSTRVLEQYF.

This chain joins TRBV15 and TRBJ1-2; TRBD1 matches 7 bases. The CDR3 consists of 15 residues. Trimming removed 0 bases from V and 5 bases from J; junction bases left unmatched: 6. Germline CDR1 is LNHNV and CDR2 is YYDKDF (reference sequence). CDR3: CATSRDPGTAYGYTF. CDR3 nucleotides: TGTGCCACCAGCAGAGACCCCGGGACAGCTTATGGCTACACCTTC.

The chain uses TRBV3-1 and TRBJ2-6; D unresolved. Germline CDR1 reads LGHDT; CDR2 reads YNNKEL (reference sequence). This CDR3 has 16 residues. V lost 1 base, J lost 2 bases, and 9 bases lay in between. Here the CDR3 DNA reads TGTGCCAGCAGCCAAGGTTTCCGGGCTGGGGCCAACGTCCTGACTTTC. The encoded protein is CASSQGFRAGANVLTF.

This clonotype was counted a few times. The chain is built from TRBV5-6 and TRBJ1-6; a weak D match, TRBD1 (5 bases). Trimming took off 4 bases at V and 0 bases at J, with 17 bases between the two ends. CDR3 length: 18 residues. CDR1 SGHDT and CDR2 YYEEEE come from the germline V gene. The CDR3, as DNA: TGTGCCAGCAGCCCGCCGTCGACAGCGAGCTCCTATAATTCACCCCTCCACTTT. It encodes CASSPPSTASSYNSPLHF.

This clonotype has a count of ten or more. V usage is TRBV24-1 and J usage is TRBJ2-3; weak D call: TRBD2 (5 bases). CDR3 length: 16 amino acids. Trimming removed 3 bases at V and 0 bases at J, with 12 bases between. Germline CDR1 is KGHDR and CDR2 is SFDVKD. DNA for the CDR3: TGTGCCACCAGTGATCCTCTTGGGGAGAGCACAGATACGCAGTATTTT. Its protein is CATSDPLGESTDTQYF.

This clonotype was seen repeatedly, ten times or more. This chain links TRBV5-1 with TRBJ2-7, with 8 nucleotides matching TRBD1. V dropped 4 bases and J dropped 6; count of bases not matched to a gene: 6. Germline V gene lookup returns CDR1 SGHRS and CDR2 YFSETQ. This CDR3 is 13 amino acids long. This chain's CDR3 is CASSGGQGGEQYF. The DNA for the CDR3 is TGCGCCAGCAGCGGAGGACAGGGTGGCGAGCAGTACTTC.

This chain connects TRBV6-5 to TRBJ2-1; D might be TRBD1 or TRBD2, each matching 6 bases. Germline V gives CDR1 MNHEY, CDR2 SVGAGI. The CDR3 spans 15 residues. The germline V and J ends were trimmed by 6 bases and 2 bases, with 14 bases remaining between them. The CDR3 nucleotides read TGTGCCAGCAGCGGGGGCCCAGGAGCCTACAATGAGCAGTTCTTC. Translated, it gives CASSGGPGAYNEQFF.

This chain links TRBV7-9 with TRBJ1-1; D gene ambiguous. The CDR3 has 16 amino acids. Trimming cost V 3 bases and J 5 bases, with 19 bases left between them. Germline V CDR1 and CDR2: SEHNR, FQNEAQ (reference sequence). The CDR3 DNA reads TGTGCCAGCAGCTTTAGTTATGGAGGGCCCAGGACTGAAGCTTTCTTT. Translation gives CASSFSYGGPRTEAFF.

This clonotype was seen a few times. The chain employs TRBV11-2 and TRBJ2-7; possible D gene TRBD2, 6 bases. Between the trimmed V and J ends, which lost 5 bases and 3 bases, there was a span of 14 bases. This CDR3 is 14 amino acids long. Germline CDR1 reads SGHAT; CDR2 reads FQNNGV. As DNA, the CDR3 is TGTGCCAGCAGCCTGGGGTGGAGGGTCTACGAGCAGTACTTC. It translates to CASSLGWRVYEQYF.

The chain couples TRBV9 to TRBJ1-5, with D unresolved. Per germline, CDR1 SGDLS and CDR2 YYNGEE. CDR3 length: 15 amino acids. V shed 0 bases and J shed 0 bases, with 7 bases lying between them. CDR3 DNA: TGTGCCAGCAGCGTAGGATTTGGTAGCAATCAGCCCCAGCATTTT. As protein: CASSVGFGSNQPQHF.

The chain recombines TRBV6-2 or TRBV6-3 with TRBJ1-3; D may be TRBD1 (5 bases). Trimming pared 7 bases from V and 4 bases from J, leaving 17 bases between. The CDR3 is 15 residues long. Germline V gene data show CDR1 as MNHEY and CDR2 as SVGEGT. The DNA for the CDR3 is TGTGCCAGCACCCCGGGCGAGGGACGAGGAAACACCATATATTTT. Its protein is CASTPGEGRGNTIYF.

The chain joins TRBV5-5 to TRBJ2-3, with D perhaps matching TRBD1 (6 bases). CDR1 is SGHKS, CDR2 YYEKEE, per germline (reference sequence). The CDR3 has 13 amino acids. Trimming removed 5 bases at V and 7 bases at J, with 14 bases between. CDR3 DNA: TGTGCCAGCAGTTCACGACAGGCAAATACGCAGTATTTT. This gives the protein CASSSRQANTQYF. Combining the CDR3 with reference TRBV5-5 and TRBJ2-3 gives the whole variable domain DAGVTQSPTHLIKTRGQQVTLRCSPISGHKSVSWYQQVLGQGPQFIFQYYEKEERGRGNFPDRFSARQFPNYSSELNVNALLLGDSALYLCASSSRQANTQYFGPGTRLTVL.

Ten or more counts support this clonotype. The chain combines TRBV7-9 with TRBJ2-7, with TRBD1 identical over 7 bases. V lost 5 bases and J lost 2; bases outside the gene matches: 9. CDR1 is SEHNR and CDR2 is FQNEAQ in the germline V gene (reference sequence). The CDR3 consists of 15 residues. CDR3 DNA sequence: TGTGCCAGCAGCCCTAGGGGGCTACAGACCTACGAGCAGTACTTC. Protein product: CASSPRGLQTYEQYF.

Only a few counts were recorded for this clonotype. This CDR3 is CASSFRRENTGELFF. In nucleotides, the CDR3 is TGCGCCAGCAGCTTTCGTCGGGAAAACACCGGGGAGCTGTTTTTT. The chain uses TRBV5-1 and TRBJ2-2; tentative D call: TRBD2 (5 bases). V lost 2 bases to trimming and J lost 2 bases, with 10 bases between them. The CDR3 totals 15 residues. CDR1 and CDR2 (germline): SGHRS, YFSETQ.

This chain uses TRBV4-1 with TRBJ2-5; 8 bases are a match to TRBD2. The CDR3 has 16 amino acids. CDR1 and CDR2 from the germline V gene are MGHRA and YSYEKL. The V and J ends lost 4 bases and 9 bases, in that order; junction bases with no gene match: 16. The CDR3 loop reads CASSPHAAGVQMAQYF. The CDR3 region has the DNA TGCGCCAGCAGCCCGCACGCAGCGGGGGTCCAGATGGCCCAGTACTTC.

The table lists this clonotype with a few counts. This rearrangement joins TRBV9 to TRBJ1-1; the match to TRBD1 covers 7 bases. Per the germline V gene, CDR1 is SGDLS and CDR2 is YYNGEE. With 6 bases clipped from V and 0 bases from J, the junction kept 5 bases outside the gene matches. The length of the CDR3 is 14 residues. The CDR3 coding sequence is TGTGCCAGCACCCCCGGGACAGTGAACACTGAAGCTTTCTTT. Translation: CASTPGTVNTEAFF.

This clonotype was seen a handful of times. The chain couples TRBV29-1 to TRBJ1-2; D is perhaps TRBD1 (6 bases). The CDR3 extends over 15 amino acids. CDR1 and CDR2 from the germline V gene are SQVTM and ANQGSEA. V lost 4 bases to trimming and J lost 3 bases, with 18 bases between them. This CDR3 is CSVVGKGGLDYGYTF. The DNA for the CDR3 is TGCAGCGTTGTCGGAAAGGGGGGGCTGGACTATGGCTACACCTTC.

The V call is TRBV5-1, the J call TRBJ2-5, with TRBD2 matching over 9 bases. This CDR3 is built from 16 residues. V lost 5 bases, J lost 0 bases, and 8 bases stayed unmatched. The germline V gene has CDR1 SGHRS and CDR2 YFSETQ. The CDR3 sequence is CASRTLAGTYQETQYF. The CDR3 nucleotides are TGCGCCAGCAGAACTCTAGCGGGGACGTACCAAGAGACCCAGTACTTC.

Many counts were recorded for this clonotype. The genes are TRBV7-6 and TRBJ2-7; 7 bases align to TRBD1. From germline, CDR1 is SGHVS and CDR2 FNYEAQ. CDR3 length: 15 residues. V shed 5 bases and J 2 bases; nucleotides not matched to a gene: 9. CDR3 amino acids: CASSPVTGRTYEQYF. The CDR3 DNA follows: TGTGCCAGCAGCCCCGTGACAGGGCGTACCTACGAGCAGTACTTC.

This clonotype has just a few counts. This chain links TRBV6-5 with TRBJ2-3; TRBD2 aligns across 14 bases. After removal of 6 bases from V and 2 bases from J, the junction contained 7 bases not matched to a gene. In germline, CDR1 is MNHEY, CDR2 SVGAGI. CDR3 length equals 17 residues. Written as DNA, the CDR3 is TGTGCCAGCAGCTCTGGGACTAGCGGGGGAAACACAGATACGCAGTATTTT. Residues: CASSSGTSGGNTDTQYF.

The V gene is TRBV20-1, the J gene TRBJ1-1; weak D call: TRBD1 (6 bases). The CDR3 totals 13 residues. V was trimmed by 6 bases and J by 0 bases, leaving 11 bases between them. Per the germline V gene, CDR1 is DFQATT and CDR2 is SNEGSKA (reference sequence). The CDR3 DNA follows: TGCAGTGCCGCGCGGGACATGAACACTGAAGCTTTCTTT. Its protein product is CSAARDMNTEAFF.

The chain is built from TRBV20-1 and TRBJ1-2; D ambiguous. The CDR3 contains 12 residues. Germline V CDR1 and CDR2: DFQATT, SNEGSKA (reference sequence). Between the trimmed V and J ends, which lost 3 bases and 6 bases, there was a span of 11 bases. CDR3: CSASWEWNGYTF. The CDR3 DNA follows: TGCAGTGCTAGTTGGGAATGGAATGGCTACACCTTC.

This chain joins TRBV15 and TRBJ2-7; 9 bases map to TRBD1. V was pared by 2 bases and J by 3 bases, with 8 bases of the junction left unmatched. The CDR3 covers 16 residues. The germline V gene has CDR1 LNHNV and CDR2 YYDKDF (reference sequence). The CDR3 DNA follows: TGTGCCACCAGCAGACGTGGGGGACAGGGCAACTACGAGCAGTACTTC. Amino acids: CATSRRGGQGNYEQYF.

The chain carries TRBV29-1 and TRBJ2-1; 9 positions match TRBD1. Losses at the gene ends were 5 bases for V and 8 bases for J; bases not matched to a gene: 7. The germline CDR1 and CDR2 sequences are SQVTM and ANQGSEA. The CDR3 length is 13 residues. The CDR3 sequence: CSVPGQGLDEQFF. The CDR3 coding sequence is TGCAGCGTTCCAGGACAGGGGCTCGATGAGCAGTTCTTC.

This chain joins TRBV6-5 and TRBJ2-5, with 7 bases matching TRBD2. The CDR3 loop spans 13 amino acids. After removal of 2 bases from V and 3 bases from J, the junction contained 0 bases not matched to a gene. Per germline, CDR1 MNHEY and CDR2 SVGAGI. The CDR3 DNA reads as TGTGCCAGCAGTTACCGGGGGGAAGAGACCCAGTACTTC. Amino acid sequence: CASSYRGEETQYF.

This clonotype was recorded at least ten times. The V gene is TRBV6-6, the J gene TRBJ1-2; weak D call: TRBD1 (5 bases). There are 15 residues in the CDR3. V was shortened by 2 bases and J by 2 bases, with 12 bases between the two germline ends. Germline assignment: CDR1 MNHNY and CDR2 SVGAGI (reference sequence). CDR3 in amino acids: CASSYDPTVNYGYTF. The CDR3 DNA reads TGTGCCAGCAGTTACGACCCGACAGTAAACTATGGCTACACCTTC.

The chain uses TRBV5-1 and TRBJ1-5, with 7 bases matching TRBD1. This CDR3 has 15 residues. Germline CDR1 SGHRS, CDR2 YFSETQ. Unmatched junction bases numbered 5, after V lost 5 bases and J lost 0 bases. Here the CDR3 DNA reads TGCGCCAGCAGGGAGGGGACAGCTAGCAATCAGCCCCAGCATTTT. Translation: CASREGTASNQPQHF.

The CDR3 DNA reads as TGCAGTGCGACAGAGGAGGGGGGCCGCGATACGCAGTATTTT. Translating gives CSATEEGGRDTQYF. V usage is TRBV20-1 and J usage is TRBJ2-3; D might be TRBD1 or TRBD2, each matching 6 bases. In germline, CDR1 is DFQATT, CDR2 SNEGSKA (reference sequence). The CDR3 is 14 residues long. V was shortened by 6 bases and J by 6 bases, with 19 bases between the two germline ends.

The chain has TRBV6-2 or TRBV6-3 and TRBJ1-1, with TRBD1 as a possible D gene (5 bases). The V gene lost 7 bases and the J gene lost 3 bases, with 18 bases spanning the gap. The CDR3 is made up of 15 amino acids. Germline CDR1 and CDR2: MNHEY and SVGEGT. Written as DNA, the CDR3 is TGTGCCAGCACCTCAACCCAGGGTGGGGACACTGAAGCTTTCTTT. It specifies CASTSTQGGDTEAFF.

This clonotype came up many times. The rearrangement uses TRBV12-3 or TRBV12-4 and TRBJ2-5, with D tentatively TRBD1 (5 bases). The V and J ends lost 6 bases and 5 bases respectively, with 13 bases between them. The CDR3 runs 13 residues. The CDR3 DNA follows: TGTGCCAGCAGCCAGGGTAACGGGGAGACCCAGTACTTC. This sequence encodes CASSQGNGETQYF.

The chain carries TRBV6-2 or TRBV6-3 and TRBJ2-5; the match to TRBD2 covers 10 bases. There are 14 residues in the CDR3. Germline CDR1 reads MNHEY; CDR2 reads SVGEGT. Germline trimming cut 7 bases from V and 5 bases from J; bases unmatched to any gene: 7. Written as DNA, the CDR3 is TGTGCCAGCATGCCAGCGGGGGGGCACGAGACCCAGTACTTC. Its protein product is CASMPAGGHETQYF.

The sample holds a few counts of this clonotype. V usage is TRBV6-5 and J usage is TRBJ2-7; D tentatively reads TRBD1 or TRBD2 (5 bases each). There are 15 residues in the CDR3. The V end was cut by 6 bases, the J end by 0 bases, with 15 bases between. Germline V gives CDR1 MNHEY, CDR2 SVGAGI. This CDR3 is CASSPGTVSSYEQYF. In DNA form, the CDR3 reads TGTGCCAGCAGCCCCGGGACGGTAAGCTCCTACGAGCAGTACTTC.